This TCR beta chain was recorded in a study of cytomegalovirus exposure and HLA in healthy donors. PCR involved 60 Vbeta and 13 Jbeta primers. TCRdb's copy holds only in-frame clones and misses some; the assay was immunoSEQ multiplex PCR. The sample carries about 140,000 clones, around three quarters recorded once. Germline CDR1 SGHRS, CDR2 YFSETQ. After removal of 2 bases from V and 6 bases from J, the junction contained 4 bases not matched to a gene. This CDR3 comprises 14 residues. General observations from the study: Analyses of presence/absence relied on an assumption of roughly uniform sequencing depth across donors. Immune exposure was documented only through CMV serostatus.

Notes on this clone: Its antigen is currently unknown.

The gene calls are TRBV5-1 and TRBJ2-7; 11 bases align to TRBD1. The sequenced sample was PBMCs. The sequence came from a man aged 35 to 55 in good health and CMV-seropositive. The CDR3 region is CASSFAGQGAEQYF. The CDR3, as DNA: TGCGCCAGCAGCTTCGCCGGACAGGGGGCCGAGCAGTACTTC.